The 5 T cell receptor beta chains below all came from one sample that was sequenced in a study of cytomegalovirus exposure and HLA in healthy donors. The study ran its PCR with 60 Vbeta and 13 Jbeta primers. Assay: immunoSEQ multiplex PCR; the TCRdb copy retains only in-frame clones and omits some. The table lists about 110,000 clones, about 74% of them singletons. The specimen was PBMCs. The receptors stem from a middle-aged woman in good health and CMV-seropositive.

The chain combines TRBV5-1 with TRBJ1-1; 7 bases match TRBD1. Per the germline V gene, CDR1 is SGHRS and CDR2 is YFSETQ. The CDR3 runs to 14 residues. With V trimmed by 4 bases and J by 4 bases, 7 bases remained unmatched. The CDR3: CASSGTGESTEAFF. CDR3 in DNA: TGCGCCAGCAGCGGAACAGGGGAGAGCACTGAAGCTTTCTTT.

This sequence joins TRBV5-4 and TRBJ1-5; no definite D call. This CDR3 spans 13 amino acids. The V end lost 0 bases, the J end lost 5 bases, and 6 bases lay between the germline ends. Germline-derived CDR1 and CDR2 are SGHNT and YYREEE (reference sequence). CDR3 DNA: TGTGCCAGCAGCTTGGAGTCGGATCAGCCCCAGCATTTT. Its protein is CASSLESDQPQHF. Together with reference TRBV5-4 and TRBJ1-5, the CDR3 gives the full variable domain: ETGVTQSPTHLIKTRGQQVTLRCSSQSGHNTVSWYQQALGQGPQFIFQYYREEENGRGNFPPRFSGLQFPNYSSELNVNALELDDSALYLCASSLESDQPQHFGDGTRLSIL.

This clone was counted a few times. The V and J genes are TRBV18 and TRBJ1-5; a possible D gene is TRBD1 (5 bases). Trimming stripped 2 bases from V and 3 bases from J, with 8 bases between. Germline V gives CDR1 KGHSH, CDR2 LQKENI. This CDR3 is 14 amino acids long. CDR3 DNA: TGTGCCAGCTCACCAGACAGCTTCAATCAGCCCCAGCATTTT. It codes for CASSPDSFNQPQHF. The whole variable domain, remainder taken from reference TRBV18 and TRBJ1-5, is NAGVMQNPRHLVRRRGQEARLRCSPMKGHSHVYWYRQLPEEGLKFMVYLQKENIIDESGMPKERFSAEFPKEGPSILRIQQVVRGDSAAYFCASSPDSFNQPQHFGDGTRLSIL.

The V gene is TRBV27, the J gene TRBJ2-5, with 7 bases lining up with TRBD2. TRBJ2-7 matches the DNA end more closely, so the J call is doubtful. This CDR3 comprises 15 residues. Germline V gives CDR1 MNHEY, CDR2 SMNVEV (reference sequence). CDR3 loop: CASSFVVGGVYEQYF. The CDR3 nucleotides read TGTGCCAGCAGTTTCGTGGTTGGGGGGGTCTACGAGCAGTACTTC.

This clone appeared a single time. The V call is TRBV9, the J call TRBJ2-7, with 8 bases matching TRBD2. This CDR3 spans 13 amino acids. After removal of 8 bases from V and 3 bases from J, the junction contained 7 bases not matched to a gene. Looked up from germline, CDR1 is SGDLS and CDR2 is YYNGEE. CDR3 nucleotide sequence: TGTGCCAGTGGTCGAGCGGGGGACTACGAGCAGTACTTC. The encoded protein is CASGRAGDYEQYF.